The rows below give T cell receptor beta chains drawn from one sample of a study of OX40 agonist ivuxolimab in advanced cancers. The data were produced by immunoSEQ multiplex PCR, yet TCRdb's version contains in-frame clones alone and is incomplete. The sample has roughly 25,000 clones, over 75% seen once. The specimen comprised CD4+ or CD8+ T cells sorted from blood, sampled in a trial of the OX40 agonist ivuxolimab. The receptors were sampled from an adult with an advanced solid tumor such as melanoma, head and neck, liver or kidney cancer. Both conserved end residues are part of each CDR3. The order of the fields is clone size, D gene, V gene, J gene, CDR3 DNA, CDR3 protein. A D gene is named only where the DNA matches it firmly. Some rows have no size entry. The others give once, few or many, or a class for an expanded clone.

abundance: NA; d_gene: NA; v_gene: TRBV28; j_gene: TRBJ2-7; CDR3nt: TGTGCCAGCAGTTTACAGGGCGGCGCCTACGAGCAGTACTTC; CDR3aa: CASSLQGGAYEQYF
abundance: NA; d_gene: NA; v_gene: TRBV28; j_gene: TRBJ2-1; CDR3nt: TGTGCCAGCAGTTTTCCCAGGCCTTCCTCCCACAATGAGCAGTTCTTC; CDR3aa: CASSFPRPSSHNEQFF
abundance: NA; d_gene: NA; v_gene: TRBV27; j_gene: TRBJ1-2; CDR3nt: TGTGCCAGCAGTCCTACCGCCCAGGCGTTCTATGGCTACACCTTC; CDR3aa: CASSPTAQAFYGYTF
abundance: NA; d_gene: NA; v_gene: TRBV6-1; j_gene: TRBJ2-1; CDR3nt: TGTGCCAGCATTATATCAGGGAGGAATGAGCAGTTCTTC; CDR3aa: CASIISGRNEQFF
abundance: NA; d_gene: NA; v_gene: TRBV27; j_gene: TRBJ2-3; CDR3nt: TGTGCCAGCAGTTTACTCAAGACGCCTAGCACAGATACGCAGTATTTT; CDR3aa: CASSLLKTPSTDTQYF
abundance: NA; d_gene: NA; v_gene: TRBV5-4; j_gene: TRBJ1-1; CDR3nt: TGTGCCAGCAGCACCGGACAGAGGAGGGCTGAAGCTTTCTTT; CDR3aa: CASSTGQRRAEAFF
abundance: NA; d_gene: NA; v_gene: TRBV28; j_gene: TRBJ2-7; CDR3nt: TGTGCCAGCAGCTACCGGGACGCTGACGAGCAGTACTTC; CDR3aa: CASSYRDADEQYF
abundance: NA; d_gene: TRBD1; v_gene: TRBV27; j_gene: TRBJ2-7; CDR3nt: TGTGCCAGCAGTACCCTTTCTGCCGGGACAGGAGCCTACGAGCAGTACTTC; CDR3aa: CASSTLSAGTGAYEQYF
abundance: NA; d_gene: NA; v_gene: TRBV7-9; j_gene: TRBJ1-1; CDR3nt: TGTGCCAGCAGCCCCTCAAACACTGAAGCTTTCTTT; CDR3aa: CASSPSNTEAFF
abundance: NA; d_gene: NA; v_gene: TRBV4-1; j_gene: TRBJ1-5; CDR3nt: TGCGCCAGCAGCCAAGTCGGGGGGAGGGCGCGGGGTCAGCCCCAGCATTTT; CDR3aa: CASSQVGGRARGQPQHF
abundance: NA; d_gene: NA; v_gene: TRBV6-1; j_gene: TRBJ1-1; CDR3nt: TGTGCCAGCAGTGAATTACTAGGGGCTAAGGGCACTGAAGCTTTCTTT; CDR3aa: CASSELLGAKGTEAFF
abundance: NA; d_gene: NA; v_gene: TRBV2; j_gene: TRBJ1-3; CDR3nt: TGTGCCAGCATGGCGACGTTTGGAAACACCATATATTTT; CDR3aa: CASMATFGNTIYF
abundance: NA; d_gene: NA; v_gene: TRBV2; j_gene: TRBJ1-1; CDR3nt: TGTGCCAGCAGTGAATGGGGGTCGAACACTGAAGCTTTCTTT; CDR3aa: CASSEWGSNTEAFF
abundance: NA; d_gene: TRBD2; v_gene: TRBV5-1; j_gene: TRBJ2-3; CDR3nt: TGCGCCAGCAGCTTGGGGCTAGCGGGAGTAATCACAGATACGCAGTATTTT; CDR3aa: CASSLGLAGVITDTQYF
abundance: NA; d_gene: TRBD1; v_gene: TRBV4-3; j_gene: TRBJ1-2; CDR3nt: TGCGCCAGCAGCCAGGGGACAGGGCCTAACTATGGCTACACCTTC; CDR3aa: CASSQGTGPNYGYTF
abundance: NA; d_gene: NA; v_gene: TRBV19; j_gene: TRBJ2-7; CDR3nt: TGTGCCAGTAGTATAGACGGACAGAGCTCCTACGAGCAGTACTTC; CDR3aa: CASSIDGQSSYEQYF
abundance: NA; d_gene: TRBD2; v_gene: TRBV7-6; j_gene: TRBJ2-3; CDR3nt: TGTGCCAGCAGCTCAAAGGGGACTAGCGGGGCCACAGATACGCAGTATTTT; CDR3aa: CASSSKGTSGATDTQYF
abundance: NA; d_gene: NA; v_gene: TRBV9; j_gene: TRBJ2-7; CDR3nt: TGTGCCAGCAGCGGCGACCCAGACCGGGGCTACGAGCAGTACTTC; CDR3aa: CASSGDPDRGYEQYF
abundance: once; d_gene: NA; v_gene: TRBV7-6; j_gene: TRBJ2-7; CDR3nt: TGTGCCAGCAGCTTCTTGGGGGAGACCAGCGAGCAGTACTTC; CDR3aa: CASSFLGETSEQYF
abundance: NA; d_gene: TRBD1; v_gene: TRBV6-6; j_gene: TRBJ1-2; CDR3nt: TGTGCCAGCAGCACGACAGGGGGCGCGGGCGGCTACACCTTC; CDR3aa: CASSTTGGAGGYTF
abundance: few; d_gene: NA; v_gene: TRBV9; j_gene: TRBJ2-2; CDR3nt: TGTGCCAGCAGCGTTACCGGAGTCGGTCGGGAGCTGTTTTTT; CDR3aa: CASSVTGVGRELFF
abundance: NA; d_gene: NA; v_gene: TRBV5-4; j_gene: TRBJ2-7; CDR3nt: TGTGCCAGCAGCTTGGAGGGCAGCTCCTACGAGCAGTACTTC; CDR3aa: CASSLEGSSYEQYF
abundance: NA; d_gene: NA; v_gene: TRBV10-1; j_gene: TRBJ1-2; CDR3nt: TGCGCCAGCAGTGTGGTTCTCCCGGGACGCCGGAGGGACTATGGCTACACCTTC; CDR3aa: CASSVVLPGRRRDYGYTF
abundance: NA; d_gene: NA; v_gene: TRBV9; j_gene: TRBJ2-1; CDR3nt: TGTGCCAGCAGCTCCCTCCGGGGTCATGAGCAGTTCTTC; CDR3aa: CASSSLRGHEQFF
abundance: NA; d_gene: TRBD1; v_gene: TRBV7-9; j_gene: TRBJ1-1; CDR3nt: TGTGCCAGCAGACTAGACAGGGGGCGGGCGTGGGCTGAAGCTTTCTTT; CDR3aa: CASRLDRGRAWAEAFF
abundance: NA; d_gene: NA; v_gene: TRBV9; j_gene: TRBJ2-7; CDR3nt: TGTGCCAGCAGCGTAGACGGCGGCCCGACCTACGAGCAGTACTTC; CDR3aa: CASSVDGGPTYEQYF
abundance: NA; d_gene: NA; v_gene: TRBV4-3; j_gene: TRBJ2-7; CDR3nt: TGCGCCAGCAGCCAAAGAGGAGGTTTCTACGAGCAGTACTTC; CDR3aa: CASSQRGGFYEQYF
abundance: NA; d_gene: NA; v_gene: TRBV7-9; j_gene: TRBJ1-2; CDR3nt: TGTGCCAGCAGCTTAGTTCATGGGAGGGCGGATGGCTACACCTTC; CDR3aa: CASSLVHGRADGYTF
abundance: NA; d_gene: TRBD1; v_gene: TRBV19; j_gene: TRBJ1-1; CDR3nt: TGTGCCAGCAGCTCTGGACAGGTGATGAACACTGAAGCTTTCTTT; CDR3aa: CASSSGQVMNTEAFF
abundance: NA; d_gene: TRBD1; v_gene: TRBV28; j_gene: TRBJ1-2; CDR3nt: TGTGCCAGCAGGGCAACGGACAGGGTCTTTCATGGCTACACCTTC; CDR3aa: CASRATDRVFHGYTF
abundance: NA; d_gene: NA; v_gene: TRBV10-3; j_gene: TRBJ2-7; CDR3nt: TGTGCCATCAGTGATCGCCTGGCCTACGAGCAGTACTTC; CDR3aa: CAISDRLAYEQYF
abundance: NA; d_gene: NA; v_gene: TRBV7-9; j_gene: TRBJ2-5; CDR3nt: TGTGCCAGCAGCATCCCAACGGGGCTTCGAGAGACCCAGTACTTC; CDR3aa: CASSIPTGLRETQYF
abundance: NA; d_gene: NA; v_gene: TRBV29-1; j_gene: TRBJ2-2; CDR3nt: TGCAGCGCTGAAGGGGCCACCGGGGAGCTGTTTTTT; CDR3aa: CSAEGATGELFF
abundance: NA; d_gene: NA; v_gene: TRBV7-2; j_gene: TRBJ2-7; CDR3nt: TGTGCCAGCAGCTTAGGGGACAAGTACTACGAGCAGTACTTC; CDR3aa: CASSLGDKYYEQYF
abundance: NA; d_gene: TRBD2; v_gene: TRBV7-3; j_gene: TRBJ2-1; CDR3nt: TGTGCCAGCAGCTCGGGGGGCTACAATGAGCAGTTCTTC; CDR3aa: CASSSGGYNEQFF
abundance: once; d_gene: NA; v_gene: TRBV27; j_gene: TRBJ1-2; CDR3nt: TGTGCCAGCAGTTTCTCTCCTAACTATGGCTACACCTTC; CDR3aa: CASSFSPNYGYTF
abundance: NA; d_gene: NA; v_gene: TRBV7-9; j_gene: TRBJ1-3; CDR3nt: TGTGCCAGCAGCACCACAAAGAAGATTCCTGGAAACACCATATATTTT; CDR3aa: CASSTTKKIPGNTIYF
abundance: once; d_gene: TRBD2; v_gene: TRBV19; j_gene: TRBJ2-3; CDR3nt: TGTGCCAGTAGTATAGCTAGCGGGGCCCTGAGTAGCACAGATACGCAGTATTTT; CDR3aa: CASSIASGALSSTDTQYF
abundance: once; d_gene: TRBD1; v_gene: TRBV6-5; j_gene: TRBJ1-1; CDR3nt: TGTGCCAGCAGGGGAACAGGGGTATCTGAAGCTTTCTTT; CDR3aa: CASRGTGVSEAFF
abundance: NA; d_gene: TRBD2; v_gene: TRBV5-1; j_gene: TRBJ2-1; CDR3nt: TGCGCCAGCAGCCCTGAACCCTTGACTAGCGGGTTAAACAATGAGCAGTTCTTC; CDR3aa: CASSPEPLTSGLNNEQFF
abundance: NA; d_gene: NA; v_gene: TRBV7-2; j_gene: TRBJ2-7; CDR3nt: TGTGCCAGCTTACGGTCCGAGGGTTGGGTCGAGCAGTACTTC; CDR3aa: CASLRSEGWVEQYF
abundance: NA; d_gene: NA; v_gene: TRBV9; j_gene: TRBJ2-2; CDR3nt: TGTGCCAGCAGCGGTGGGACGAACACCGGGGAGCTGTTTTTT; CDR3aa: CASSGGTNTGELFF
abundance: NA; d_gene: NA; v_gene: TRBV9; j_gene: TRBJ2-3; CDR3nt: TGTGCCAGCAGCCTCGACCGAAGCACAGATACGCAGTATTTT; CDR3aa: CASSLDRSTDTQYF
abundance: NA; d_gene: NA; v_gene: TRBV7-9; j_gene: TRBJ2-1; CDR3nt: TGTGCCAGCAGGGAAGAACTGGATGAGCAGTTCTTC; CDR3aa: CASREELDEQFF
abundance: NA; d_gene: TRBD1; v_gene: TRBV29-1; j_gene: TRBJ1-2; CDR3nt: TGCAGCGTTGAAGGCGACAGGGCTCCTAACTATGGCTACACCTTC; CDR3aa: CSVEGDRAPNYGYTF
abundance: once; d_gene: NA; v_gene: TRBV7-6; j_gene: TRBJ2-7; CDR3nt: TGTGCCAGCAGCTTAGGCACCCGGGATACCTACGAGCAGTACTTC; CDR3aa: CASSLGTRDTYEQYF
abundance: many; d_gene: TRBD1; v_gene: TRBV30; j_gene: TRBJ1-5; CDR3nt: TGTGCCTGGAGTGAAGGGACAGTTTATAGCAATCAGCCCCAGCATTTT; CDR3aa: CAWSEGTVYSNQPQHF
abundance: NA; d_gene: NA; v_gene: TRBV30; j_gene: TRBJ2-2; CDR3nt: TGTGCCTGCGCTACGTCACTCGAGGTCGGGGAGCTGTTTTTT; CDR3aa: CACATSLEVGELFF
abundance: once; d_gene: NA; v_gene: TRBV27; j_gene: TRBJ2-2; CDR3nt: TGTGCCAGCAGTTTAGTGGGGGCCGTTTTCGGGGAGCTGTTTTTT; CDR3aa: CASSLVGAVFGELFF
abundance: NA; d_gene: NA; v_gene: TRBV6-1; j_gene: TRBJ1-1; CDR3nt: TGTGCCAGCAGGGTGTTGGGTAACACTGAAGCTTTCTTT; CDR3aa: CASRVLGNTEAFF
abundance: NA; d_gene: TRBD2; v_gene: TRBV9; j_gene: TRBJ2-7; CDR3nt: TGTGCCAGCAGCGTTAGCGGGGGGGACTACGAGCAGTACTTC; CDR3aa: CASSVSGGDYEQYF
abundance: NA; d_gene: TRBD1; v_gene: TRBV18; j_gene: TRBJ1-1; CDR3nt: TGTGCCAGCTCACCACCTCGAGACAGGGTGAACACTGAAGCTTTCTTT; CDR3aa: CASSPPRDRVNTEAFF
abundance: NA; d_gene: TRBD1; v_gene: TRBV9; j_gene: TRBJ1-1; CDR3nt: TGTGCCAGCAGCGGCGGACAGGGGGCCACTGAAGCTTTCTTT; CDR3aa: CASSGGQGATEAFF
abundance: NA; d_gene: NA; v_gene: TRBV27; j_gene: TRBJ2-5; CDR3nt: TGTGCCAGCAGTTTACTCGGGGAAGAGACCCAGTACTTC; CDR3aa: CASSLLGEETQYF
abundance: few; d_gene: NA; v_gene: TRBV27; j_gene: TRBJ1-5; CDR3nt: TGTGCCAGCAGTAATCACGGTTATGGCAATCAGCCCCAGCATTTT; CDR3aa: CASSNHGYGNQPQHF